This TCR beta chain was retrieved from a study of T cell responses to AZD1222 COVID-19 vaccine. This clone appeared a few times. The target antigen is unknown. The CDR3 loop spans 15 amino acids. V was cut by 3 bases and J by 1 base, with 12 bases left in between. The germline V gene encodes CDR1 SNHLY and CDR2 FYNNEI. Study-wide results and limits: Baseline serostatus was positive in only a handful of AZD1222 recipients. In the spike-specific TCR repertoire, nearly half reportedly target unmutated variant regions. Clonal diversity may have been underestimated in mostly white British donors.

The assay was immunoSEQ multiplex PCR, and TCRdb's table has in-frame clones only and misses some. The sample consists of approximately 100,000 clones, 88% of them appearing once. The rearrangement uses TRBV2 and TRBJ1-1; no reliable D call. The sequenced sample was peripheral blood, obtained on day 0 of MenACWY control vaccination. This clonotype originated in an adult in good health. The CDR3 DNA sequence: TGTGCCAGCAGTGATCGCCCTGGAGGGAACACTGAAGCTTTCTTT. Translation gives CASSDRPGGNTEAFF.